The rows below give T cell receptor beta chains drawn from one sample of a study of siplizumab effects on memory and regulatory T cells. Sequencing was performed with immunoSEQ multiplex PCR; in TCRdb, only in-frame clones are kept and a portion is missing. The table has some 120,000 clones, around 93% seen once. The sequenced sample was non-Treg CD4+ T cells sorted from blood. The receptors here all came from a human donor in good health. CDR3s include the opening cysteine and the closing phenylalanine or tryptophan. Some rows have no size entry. The others give once, few or many, or a class for an expanded clone.

J gene,clone size,V gene,CDR3 protein
TRBJ2-1,.,TRBV5-6,CASRAAGSGVSYNEQFF
TRBJ2-2,.,TRBV9,CASSVEAGGPTDTGELFF
TRBJ1-2,.,TRBV21-1,CASTTRTGAYGYTF
TRBJ2-5,.,TRBV5-6,CASSFYQGSQEIQYF
TRBJ1-1,.,TRBV18,CASSLGQGNTEAFF
TRBJ2-5,.,TRBV2,CASSGDSQETQYF
TRBJ1-2,few,TRBV5-1,CASSLASGNGYTF
TRBJ1-1,.,TRBV25-1,CASREGQAEAFF
TRBJ2-7,.,TRBV4-3,CASSQDFNTPYEQYF
TRBJ1-1,.,TRBV7-3,CASSLSGGLNTEAFF
TRBJ2-2,.,TRBV19,CASSNQRTGELFF
TRBJ2-3,.,TRBV28,CASSFASGGATDTQYF
TRBJ2-4,.,TRBV19,CASSPTGIAKNIQYF